Each of the 9 T cell receptor beta chains below was sequenced from the same sample in a study of CD8+ T cells in alopecia areata. cDNA prepared by RNA extraction and subsequent reverse transcription served as the template for sequencing. Profiling relied on immunoSEQ multiplex PCR, and the TCRdb table lists in-frame clones only, not all of them. The profile shows approximately 200,000 clones, 58% of them singletons. The treatment here: oral pan-JAK inhibitor, 5-10 mg twice daily. Sample: CD4+ T cells sorted from blood, taken at week 24, from a patient treated with tofacitinib. Source of these receptors: a human donor with alopecia areata.

The chain carries TRBV18 and TRBJ2-7; no clear D gene. The CDR3 has 13 residues. V lost 1 base to trimming and J lost 3 bases, with 7 bases between them. CDR1 is KGHSH, CDR2 LQKENI, per germline. Written as DNA, the CDR3 is TGTGCCAGCTCACCACGGGAATTCTACGAGCAGTACTTC. Translation gives CASSPREFYEQYF.

This clone has a handful of counts. This chain joins TRBV30 and TRBJ2-1; D remains unclear. Trimming cost V 3 bases and J 3 bases, with 6 bases left between them. Germline V gene sequence: CDR1 GTSNPN, CDR2 SVGIG (reference sequence). The CDR3 contains 12 residues. The CDR3 sequence: CAWRRVYNEQFF. CDR3 sequence (DNA): TGTGCCTGGAGACGGGTCTACAATGAGCAGTTCTTC.

This chain joins TRBV18 and TRBJ1-2; perhaps TRBD1 as D (5 bases). Trimming pared 2 bases from V and 4 bases from J, leaving 17 bases between. CDR1 is KGHSH and CDR2 is LQKENI in the germline V gene. CDR3 size: 16 residues. The CDR3 region is CASSPGSGRDGYGYTF. In DNA form, the CDR3 reads TGTGCCAGCTCACCAGGTAGTGGCAGGGATGGCTATGGCTACACCTTC.

This clone was seen a handful of times. CDR3 DNA: TGTGCCAGCAGCGCCCAGGGACTAGCGGGGGGGTCCCCCTACAATGAGCAGTTCTTC. This codes for CASSAQGLAGGSPYNEQFF. The rearrangement uses TRBV9 and TRBJ2-1, with 16 bases that match TRBD2. This CDR3 has 19 amino acids. The V and J ends lost 3 bases and 2 bases, in that order; junction bases with no gene match: 8. Germline CDR1 and CDR2: SGDLS and YYNGEE. The full variable domain, with the rest looked up from reference TRBV9 and TRBJ2-1, is DSGVTQTPKHLITATGQRVTLRCSPRSGDLSVYWYQQSLDQGLQFLIQYYNGEERAKGNILERFSAQQFPDLHSELNLSSLELGDSALYFCASSAQGLAGGSPYNEQFFGPGTRLTVL.

Here the CDR3 reads CASRVWAASEFF. The CDR3 nucleotides are TGTGCCAGCAGGGTGTGGGCTGCTTCTGAGTTCTTC. The rearrangement uses TRBV6-5 and TRBJ2-1, with no clear D. V was cut by 6 bases and J by 14 bases, with 17 bases left in between. Germline lookup yields CDR1 MNHEY and CDR2 SVGAGI. The CDR3 length is 12 residues.

This clone has a handful of counts. The CDR3: CASSAYRTDTQYF. The CDR3 DNA reads as TGTGCCAGTAGTGCCTACAGGACAGATACGCAGTATTTT. The chain carries TRBV19 and TRBJ2-3, with a weak D call TRBD1 (5 bases). Trimming stripped 5 bases from V and 3 bases from J, with 9 bases between. CDR1 and CDR2 (germline): LNHDA, SQIVND (reference sequence). The CDR3 runs 13 residues.

V is TRBV30 and J is TRBJ1-2; TRBD1 is a possible D gene (6 bases). Per the germline V gene, CDR1 is GTSNPN and CDR2 is SVGIG (reference sequence). The CDR3 is 13 amino acids. V was trimmed by 4 bases and J by 4 bases, leaving 13 bases between them. For the CDR3, the DNA is TGTGCCTGGAAACAAGGGACAACCTATGGCTACACCTTC. Protein product: CAWKQGTTYGYTF.

J is TRBJ1-4 and V is TRBV25-1; no firm D call. This CDR3 comprises 16 residues. Germline loops: CDR1 MGHDK, CDR2 SYGVNS. V was pared by 4 bases and J by 0 bases, with 12 bases between. In DNA form, the CDR3 reads TGTGCCAGCAGTGCAAGGACGGGTGCAACTAATGAAAAACTGTTTTTT. This translates into CASSARTGATNEKLFF.

The chain employs TRBV29-1 and TRBJ2-1; 8 bases are shared with TRBD2. Unmatched junction bases numbered 9, after V lost 4 bases and J lost 4 bases. Germline V lookup: CDR1 SQVTM, CDR2 ANQGSEA. There are 15 residues in the CDR3. The CDR3 loop is CSVGPLAGVYNEQFF. In nucleotides, the CDR3 is TGCAGCGTTGGGCCTCTAGCGGGTGTGTACAATGAGCAGTTCTTC.